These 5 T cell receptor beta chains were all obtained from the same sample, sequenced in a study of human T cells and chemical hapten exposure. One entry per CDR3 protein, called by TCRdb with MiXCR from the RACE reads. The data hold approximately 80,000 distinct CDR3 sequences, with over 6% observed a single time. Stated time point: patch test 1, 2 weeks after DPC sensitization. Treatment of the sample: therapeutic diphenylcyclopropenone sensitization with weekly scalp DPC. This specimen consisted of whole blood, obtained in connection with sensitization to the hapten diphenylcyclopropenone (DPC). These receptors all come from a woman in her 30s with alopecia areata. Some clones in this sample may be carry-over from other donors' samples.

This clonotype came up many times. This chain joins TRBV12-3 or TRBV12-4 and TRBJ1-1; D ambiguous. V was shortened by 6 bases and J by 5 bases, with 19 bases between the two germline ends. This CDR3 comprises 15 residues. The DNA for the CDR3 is TGTGCCAGCAGCGCGACAAAGGGCAGGAGAACTGAAGCTTTCTTT. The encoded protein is CASSATKGRRTEAFF.

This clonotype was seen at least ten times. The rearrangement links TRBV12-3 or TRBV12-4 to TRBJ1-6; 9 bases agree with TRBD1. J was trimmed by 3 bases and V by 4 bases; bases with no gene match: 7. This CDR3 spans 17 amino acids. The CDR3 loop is CASSYRDRDYYNSPLHF. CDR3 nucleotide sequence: TGTGCCAGCAGTTACCGGGACAGGGACTACTATAATTCACCCCTCCACTTT.

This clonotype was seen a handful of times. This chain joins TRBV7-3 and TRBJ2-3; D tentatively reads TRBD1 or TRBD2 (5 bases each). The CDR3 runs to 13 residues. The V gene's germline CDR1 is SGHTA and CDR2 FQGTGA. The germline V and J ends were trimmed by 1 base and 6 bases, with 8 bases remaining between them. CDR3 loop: CASSLRGIDTQYF. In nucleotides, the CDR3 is TGTGCCAGCAGCTTAAGGGGGATTGATACGCAGTATTTT.

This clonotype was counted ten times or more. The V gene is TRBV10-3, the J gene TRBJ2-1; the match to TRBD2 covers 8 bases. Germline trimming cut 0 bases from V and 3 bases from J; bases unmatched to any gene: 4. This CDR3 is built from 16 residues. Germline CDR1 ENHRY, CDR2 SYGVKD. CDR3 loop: CAISESLAGNYNEQFF. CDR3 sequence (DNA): TGTGCCATCAGTGAGTCTTTAGCGGGGAACTACAATGAGCAGTTCTTC.

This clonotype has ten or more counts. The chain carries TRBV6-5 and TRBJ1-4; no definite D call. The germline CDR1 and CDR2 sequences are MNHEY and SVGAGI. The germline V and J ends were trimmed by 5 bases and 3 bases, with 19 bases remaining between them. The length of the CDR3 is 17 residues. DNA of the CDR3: TGTGCCAGCAGTGACCAAAGAAGGCCTGCAGCTAATGAAAAACTGTTTTTT. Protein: CASSDQRRPAANEKLFF.